This T cell receptor (beta chain) was obtained from a study of blood T cell repertoires in COVID-19. On the study more broadly: Researchers got acute and convalescent COVID-19 samples from the United States, Italy and Spain.

The data were produced by immunoSEQ multiplex PCR, yet TCRdb's version contains in-frame clones alone and is incomplete. The sample yields 200,000 to 250,000 clones, approximately 89% seen once. The CDR3 runs 14 residues. Germline loops: CDR1 MDHEN, CDR2 SYDVKM. V lost 2 bases and J 5 bases, leaving 12 bases between the germline ends. This chain links TRBV28 with TRBJ1-1; maybe TRBD1 (5 bases). The sample consisted of PBMCs or T cells enriched from blood (not recorded which). The clonotype was recovered from a woman aged 25 to 45 who had been exposed to COVID-19. The CDR3 protein is CASSLAGRGTEAFF. The CDR3 DNA reads as TGTGCCAGCAGTTTAGCAGGGAGGGGAACTGAAGCTTTCTTT.